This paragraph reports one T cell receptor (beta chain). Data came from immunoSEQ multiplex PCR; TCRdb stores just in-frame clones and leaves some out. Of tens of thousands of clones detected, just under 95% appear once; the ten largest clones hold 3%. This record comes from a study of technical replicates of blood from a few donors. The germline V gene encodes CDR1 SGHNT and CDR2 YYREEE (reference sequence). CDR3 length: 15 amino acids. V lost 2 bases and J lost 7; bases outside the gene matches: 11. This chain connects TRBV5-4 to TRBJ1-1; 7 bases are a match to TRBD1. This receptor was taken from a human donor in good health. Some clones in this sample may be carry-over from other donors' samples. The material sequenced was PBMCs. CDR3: CASSLNRGVSVEAFF. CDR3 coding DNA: TGTGCCAGCAGCTTAAACAGGGGTGTCAGCGTTGAAGCTTTCTTT.